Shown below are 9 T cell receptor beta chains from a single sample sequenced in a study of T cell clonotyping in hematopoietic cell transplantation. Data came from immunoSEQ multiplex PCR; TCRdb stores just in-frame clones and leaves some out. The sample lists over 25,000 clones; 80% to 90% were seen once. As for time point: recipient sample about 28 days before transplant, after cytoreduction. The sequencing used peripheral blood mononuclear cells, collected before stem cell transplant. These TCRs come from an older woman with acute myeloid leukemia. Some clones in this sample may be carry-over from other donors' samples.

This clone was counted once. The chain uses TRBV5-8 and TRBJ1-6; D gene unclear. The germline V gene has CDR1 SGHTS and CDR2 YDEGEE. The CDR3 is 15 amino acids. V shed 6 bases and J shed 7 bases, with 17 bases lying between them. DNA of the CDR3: TGTGCCAGCACCCCCCTTGGGATAGGAAATTCACCCCTCCACTTT. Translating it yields CASTPLGIGNSPLHF.

The CDR3 DNA reads as TGTGCCAGCAGCTTAGGGTCGGGACTAGAGGTCTACAATGAGCAGTTCTTC. It codes for CASSLGSGLEVYNEQFF. The rearrangement joins TRBV7-9 to TRBJ2-1; the match to TRBD2 covers 8 bases. J gave up 3 bases and V 1 base, and 8 bases lay outside the gene matches. Germline-derived CDR1 and CDR2 are SEHNR and FQNEAQ (reference sequence). This CDR3 is 17 amino acids long.

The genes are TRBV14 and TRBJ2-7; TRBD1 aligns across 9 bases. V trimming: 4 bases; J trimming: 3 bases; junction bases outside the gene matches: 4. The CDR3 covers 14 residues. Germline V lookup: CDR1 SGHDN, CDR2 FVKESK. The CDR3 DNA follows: TGTGCCAGCAGCCCACGACAGGGGGGCTACGAGCAGTACTTC. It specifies CASSPRQGGYEQYF. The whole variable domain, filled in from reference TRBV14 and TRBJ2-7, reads EAGVTQFPSHSVIEKGQTVTLRCDPISGHDNLYWYRRVMGKEIKFLLHFVKESKQDESGMPNNRFLAERTGGTYSTLKVQPAELEDSGVYFCASSPRQGGYEQYFGPGTRLTVT.

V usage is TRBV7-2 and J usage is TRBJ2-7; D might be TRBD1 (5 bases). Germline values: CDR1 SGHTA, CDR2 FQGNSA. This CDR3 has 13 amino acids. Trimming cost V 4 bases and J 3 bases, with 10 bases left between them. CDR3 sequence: CASSSTGFYEQYF. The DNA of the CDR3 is TGTGCCAGCAGCTCAACAGGATTCTACGAGCAGTACTTC.

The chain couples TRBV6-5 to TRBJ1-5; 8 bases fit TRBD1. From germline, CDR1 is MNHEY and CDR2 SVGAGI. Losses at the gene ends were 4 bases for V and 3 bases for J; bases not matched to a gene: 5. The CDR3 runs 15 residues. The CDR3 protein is CASSSDRANNQPQHF. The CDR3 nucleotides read TGTGCCAGCAGTTCGGACAGGGCCAACAATCAGCCCCAGCATTTT.

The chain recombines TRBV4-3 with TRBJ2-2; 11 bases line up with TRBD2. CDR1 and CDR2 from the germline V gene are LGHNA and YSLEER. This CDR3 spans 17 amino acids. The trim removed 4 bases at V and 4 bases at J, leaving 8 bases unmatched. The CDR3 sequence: CASSPGLAGTGTGELFF. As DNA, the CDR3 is TGCGCCAGCAGCCCCGGACTAGCGGGCACCGGCACCGGGGAGCTGTTTTTT.

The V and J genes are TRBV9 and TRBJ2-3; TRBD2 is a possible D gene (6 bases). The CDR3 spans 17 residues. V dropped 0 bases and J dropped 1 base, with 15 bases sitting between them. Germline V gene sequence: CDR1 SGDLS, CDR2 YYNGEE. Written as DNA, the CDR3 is TGTGCCAGCAGCGTAGCCGTAGGGATAGCGGGCACAGATACGCAGTATTTT. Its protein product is CASSVAVGIAGTDTQYF.

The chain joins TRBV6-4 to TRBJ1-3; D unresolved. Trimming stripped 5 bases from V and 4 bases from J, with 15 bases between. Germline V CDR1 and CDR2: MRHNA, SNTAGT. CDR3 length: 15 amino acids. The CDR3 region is CASSYHGPIGNTIYF. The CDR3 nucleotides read TGTGCCAGCAGTTACCACGGTCCAATAGGAAACACCATATATTTT.

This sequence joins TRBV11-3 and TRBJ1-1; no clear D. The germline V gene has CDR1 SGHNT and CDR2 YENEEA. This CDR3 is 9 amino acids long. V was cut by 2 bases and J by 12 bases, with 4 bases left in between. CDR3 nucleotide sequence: TGTGCCAGCAGCTTAAGAACTTTCTTT. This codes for CASSLRTFF.